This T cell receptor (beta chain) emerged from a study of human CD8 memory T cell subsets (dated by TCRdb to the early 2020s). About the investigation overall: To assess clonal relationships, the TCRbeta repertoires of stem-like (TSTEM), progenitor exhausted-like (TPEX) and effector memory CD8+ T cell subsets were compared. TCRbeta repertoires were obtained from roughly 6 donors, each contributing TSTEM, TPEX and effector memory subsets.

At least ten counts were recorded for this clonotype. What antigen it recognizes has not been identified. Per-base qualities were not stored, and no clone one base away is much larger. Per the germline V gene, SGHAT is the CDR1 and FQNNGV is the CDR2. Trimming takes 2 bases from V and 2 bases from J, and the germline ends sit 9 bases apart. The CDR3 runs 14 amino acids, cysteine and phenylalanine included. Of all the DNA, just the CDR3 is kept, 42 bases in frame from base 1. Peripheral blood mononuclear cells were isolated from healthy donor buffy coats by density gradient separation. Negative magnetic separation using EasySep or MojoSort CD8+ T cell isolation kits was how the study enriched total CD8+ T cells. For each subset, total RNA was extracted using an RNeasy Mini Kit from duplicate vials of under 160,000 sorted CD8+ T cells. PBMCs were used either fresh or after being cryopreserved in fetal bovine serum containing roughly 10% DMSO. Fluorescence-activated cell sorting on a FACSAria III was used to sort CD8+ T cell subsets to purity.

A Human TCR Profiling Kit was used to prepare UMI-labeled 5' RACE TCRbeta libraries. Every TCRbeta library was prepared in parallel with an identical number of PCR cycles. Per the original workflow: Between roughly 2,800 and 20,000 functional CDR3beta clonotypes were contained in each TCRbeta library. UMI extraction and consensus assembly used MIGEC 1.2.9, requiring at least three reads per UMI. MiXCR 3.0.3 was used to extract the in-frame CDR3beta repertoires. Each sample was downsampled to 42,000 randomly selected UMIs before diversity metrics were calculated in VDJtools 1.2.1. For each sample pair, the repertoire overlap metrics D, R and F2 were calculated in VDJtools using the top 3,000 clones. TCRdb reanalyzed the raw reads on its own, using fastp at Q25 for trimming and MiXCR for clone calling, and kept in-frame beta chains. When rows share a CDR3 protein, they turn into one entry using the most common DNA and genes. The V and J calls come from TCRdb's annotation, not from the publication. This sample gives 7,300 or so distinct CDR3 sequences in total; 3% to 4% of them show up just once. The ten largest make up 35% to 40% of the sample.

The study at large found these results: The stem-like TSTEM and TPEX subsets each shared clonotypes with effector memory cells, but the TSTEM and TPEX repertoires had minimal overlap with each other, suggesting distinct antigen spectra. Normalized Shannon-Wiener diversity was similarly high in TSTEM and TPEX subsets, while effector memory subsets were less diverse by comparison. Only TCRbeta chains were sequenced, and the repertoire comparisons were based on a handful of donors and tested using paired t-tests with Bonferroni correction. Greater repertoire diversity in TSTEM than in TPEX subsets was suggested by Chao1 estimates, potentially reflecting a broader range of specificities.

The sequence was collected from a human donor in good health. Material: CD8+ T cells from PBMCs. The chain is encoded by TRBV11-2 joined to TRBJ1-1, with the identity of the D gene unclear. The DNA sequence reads TGTGCCAGCAGCTTAAGTGGGCCTAACACTGAAGCTTTCTTT. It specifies CASSLSGPNTEAFF. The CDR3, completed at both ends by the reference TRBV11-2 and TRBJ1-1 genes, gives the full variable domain EAGVAQSPRYKIIEKRQSVAFWCNPISGHATLYWYQQILGQGPKLLIQFQNNGVVDDSQLPKDRFSAERLKGVDSTLKIQPAKLEDSAVYLCASSLSGPNTEAFFGQGTRLTVV.